This entry concerns a single T cell receptor (beta chain). The V and J ends lost 3 bases and 9 bases, in that order; junction bases with no gene match: 8. Germline V gene lookup returns CDR1 KGHSH and CDR2 LQKENI. The CDR3 is 16 residues long. Repertoires were generated with immunoSEQ multiplex PCR, while TCRdb's copy carries only in-frame clones and drops some. The table shows some 73,000 clones, with more than 80% occurring only once. The data were obtained in a study of blood T cell repertoires in COVID-19. This chain links TRBV18 with TRBJ2-1; 13 bases match TRBD2. The sequenced material came from peripheral blood. The receptor's source is a human donor in a cohort sampled during active COVID-19. The CDR3 loop is CASSPFPGLAGFEQFF. The CDR3 region has the DNA TGTGCCAGCTCACCCTTCCCGGGACTAGCGGGGTTTGAGCAGTTCTTC.